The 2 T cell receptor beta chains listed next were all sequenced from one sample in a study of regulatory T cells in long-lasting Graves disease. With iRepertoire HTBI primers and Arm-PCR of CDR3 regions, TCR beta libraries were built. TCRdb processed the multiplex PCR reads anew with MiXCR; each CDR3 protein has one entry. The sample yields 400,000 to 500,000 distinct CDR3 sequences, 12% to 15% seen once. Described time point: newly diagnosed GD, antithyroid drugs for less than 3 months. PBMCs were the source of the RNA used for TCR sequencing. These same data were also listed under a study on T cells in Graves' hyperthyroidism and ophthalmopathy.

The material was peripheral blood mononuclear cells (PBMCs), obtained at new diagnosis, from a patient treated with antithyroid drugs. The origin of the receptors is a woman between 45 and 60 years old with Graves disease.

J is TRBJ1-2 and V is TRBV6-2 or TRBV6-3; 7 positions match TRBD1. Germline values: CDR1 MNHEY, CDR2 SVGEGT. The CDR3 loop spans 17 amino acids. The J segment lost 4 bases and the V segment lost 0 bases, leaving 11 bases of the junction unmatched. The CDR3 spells CASSYSAGGAGFYGYTF. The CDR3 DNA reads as TGTGCCAGCAGTTACTCTGCAGGGGGTGCCGGCTTCTATGGCTACACCTTC.

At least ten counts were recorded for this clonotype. CDR3 DNA: TGTGCCAGCAGTGCGGGACAGAATCAGCCCCAGCATTTT. It codes for CASSAGQNQPQHF. The chain employs TRBV12-3 or TRBV12-4 and TRBJ1-5, with TRBD1 identical over 7 bases. J lost 4 bases, V lost 5 bases, and 2 bases had no gene match. CDR3 size: 13 residues.